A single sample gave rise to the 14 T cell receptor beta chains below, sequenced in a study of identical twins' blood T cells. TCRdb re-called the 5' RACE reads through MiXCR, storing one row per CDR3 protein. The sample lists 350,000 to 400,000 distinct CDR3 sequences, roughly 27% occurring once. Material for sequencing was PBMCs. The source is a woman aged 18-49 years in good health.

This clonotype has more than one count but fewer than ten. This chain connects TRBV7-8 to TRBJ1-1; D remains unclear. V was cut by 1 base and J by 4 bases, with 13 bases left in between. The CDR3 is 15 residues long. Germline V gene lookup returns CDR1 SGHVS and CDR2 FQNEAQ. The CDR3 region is CASSLGPNGATEAFF. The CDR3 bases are TGTGCCAGCAGCTTAGGACCAAACGGAGCCACTGAAGCTTTCTTT. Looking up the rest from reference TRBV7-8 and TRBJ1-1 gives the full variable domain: GAGVSQSPRYKVAKRGQDVALRCDPISGHVSLFWYQQALGQGPEFLTYFQNEAQLDKSGLPSDRFFAERPEGSVSTLKIQRTQQEDSAVYLCASSLGPNGATEAFFGQGTRLTVV.

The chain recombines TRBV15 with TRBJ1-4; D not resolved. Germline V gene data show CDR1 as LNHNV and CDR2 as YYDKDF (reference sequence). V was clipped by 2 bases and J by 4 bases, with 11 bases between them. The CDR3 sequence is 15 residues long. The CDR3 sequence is CATSRRGRGNEKLFF. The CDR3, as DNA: TGTGCCACCAGCAGACGAGGACGTGGTAATGAAAAACTGTTTTTT.

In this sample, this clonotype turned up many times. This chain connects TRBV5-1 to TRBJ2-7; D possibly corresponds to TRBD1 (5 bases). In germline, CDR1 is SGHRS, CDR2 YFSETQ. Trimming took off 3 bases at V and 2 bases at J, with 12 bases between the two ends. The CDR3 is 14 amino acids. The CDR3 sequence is CASSWGSSTYEQYF. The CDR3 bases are TGCGCCAGCAGCTGGGGCAGTTCGACCTACGAGCAGTACTTC.

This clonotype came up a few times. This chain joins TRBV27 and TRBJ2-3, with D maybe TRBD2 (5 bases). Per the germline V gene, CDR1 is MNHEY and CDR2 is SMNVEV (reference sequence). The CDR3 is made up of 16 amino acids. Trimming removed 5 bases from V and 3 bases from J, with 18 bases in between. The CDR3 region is CASSLLSWTATDTQYF. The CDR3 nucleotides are TGTGCCAGCAGTCTCCTTTCCTGGACTGCTACAGATACGCAGTATTTT.

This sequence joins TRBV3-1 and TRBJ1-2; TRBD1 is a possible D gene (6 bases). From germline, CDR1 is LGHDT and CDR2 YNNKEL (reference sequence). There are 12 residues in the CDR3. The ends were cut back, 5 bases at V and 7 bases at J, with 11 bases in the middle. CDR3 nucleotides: TGTGCCAGCAGCTACAGGGCGGGTGGCTACACCTTC. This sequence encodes CASSYRAGGYTF.

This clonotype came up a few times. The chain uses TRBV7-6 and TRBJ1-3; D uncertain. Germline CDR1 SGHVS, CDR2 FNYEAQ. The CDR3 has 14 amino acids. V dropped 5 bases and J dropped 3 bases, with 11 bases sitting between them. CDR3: CASSHSGVGNTIYF. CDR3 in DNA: TGTGCCAGCAGCCACAGCGGGGTTGGAAACACCATATATTTT.

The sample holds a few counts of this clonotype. The CDR3 loop is CSARSFDTEAFF. CDR3 sequence (DNA): TGCAGTGCTAGGAGCTTTGACACTGAAGCTTTCTTT. This chain joins TRBV20-1 and TRBJ1-1; D unclear. The germline V and J ends were trimmed by 3 bases and 3 bases, with 8 bases remaining between them. CDR3 length equals 12 residues. Germline values: CDR1 DFQATT, CDR2 SNEGSKA (reference sequence).

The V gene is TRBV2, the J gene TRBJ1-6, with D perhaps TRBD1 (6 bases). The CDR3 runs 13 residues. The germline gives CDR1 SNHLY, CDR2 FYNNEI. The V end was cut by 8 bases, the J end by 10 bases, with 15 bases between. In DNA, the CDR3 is TGTGCCAGCGTTCGGGGGGCGGCCTCACCCCTCCACTTT. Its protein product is CASVRGAASPLHF.

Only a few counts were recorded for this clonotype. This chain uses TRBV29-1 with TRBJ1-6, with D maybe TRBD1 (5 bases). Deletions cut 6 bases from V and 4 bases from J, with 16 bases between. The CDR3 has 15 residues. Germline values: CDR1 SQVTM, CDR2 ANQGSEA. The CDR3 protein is CSVGRLEVYNSPLHF. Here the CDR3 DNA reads TGCAGCGTGGGGCGTTTGGAGGTTTATAATTCACCCCTCCACTTT.

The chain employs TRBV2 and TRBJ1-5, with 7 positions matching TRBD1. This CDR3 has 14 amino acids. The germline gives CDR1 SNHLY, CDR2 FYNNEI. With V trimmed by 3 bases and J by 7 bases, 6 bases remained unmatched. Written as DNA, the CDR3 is TGTGCCAGCAGTGAGGGGACAGCCCTACAGCCCCAGCATTTT. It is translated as CASSEGTALQPQHF.

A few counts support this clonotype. CDR3 sequence: CASSVVRGDYTF. CDR3 nucleotides: TGTGCCAGCAGCGTAGTACGGGGTGACTACACCTTC. V usage is TRBV9 and J usage is TRBJ1-2; D not certain. This CDR3 is 12 amino acids long. Germline CDR1 reads SGDLS; CDR2 reads YYNGEE. The germline V and J ends were trimmed by 0 bases and 10 bases, with 10 bases remaining between them.

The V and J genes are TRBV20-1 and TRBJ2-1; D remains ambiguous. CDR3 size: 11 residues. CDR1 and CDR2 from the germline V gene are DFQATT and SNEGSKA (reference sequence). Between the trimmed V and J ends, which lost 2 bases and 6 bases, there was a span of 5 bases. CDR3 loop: CSARLGNEQFF. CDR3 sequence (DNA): TGCAGTGCTAGATTGGGCAATGAGCAGTTCTTC.

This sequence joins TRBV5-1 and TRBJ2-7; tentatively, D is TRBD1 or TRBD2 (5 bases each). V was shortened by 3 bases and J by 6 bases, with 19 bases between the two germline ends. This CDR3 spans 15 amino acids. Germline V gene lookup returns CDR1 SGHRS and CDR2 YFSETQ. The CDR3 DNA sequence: TGCGCCAGCAGCTCGGATGGGGACCGGATGAGCGAGCAGTACTTC. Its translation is CASSSDGDRMSEQYF.

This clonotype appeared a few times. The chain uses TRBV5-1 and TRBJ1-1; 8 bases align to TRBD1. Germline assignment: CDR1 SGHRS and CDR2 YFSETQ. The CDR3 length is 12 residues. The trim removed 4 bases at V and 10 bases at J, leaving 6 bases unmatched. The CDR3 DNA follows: TGCGCCAGCAGCACCGGACAGGGTGGAGCTTTCTTT. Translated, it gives CASSTGQGGAFF.